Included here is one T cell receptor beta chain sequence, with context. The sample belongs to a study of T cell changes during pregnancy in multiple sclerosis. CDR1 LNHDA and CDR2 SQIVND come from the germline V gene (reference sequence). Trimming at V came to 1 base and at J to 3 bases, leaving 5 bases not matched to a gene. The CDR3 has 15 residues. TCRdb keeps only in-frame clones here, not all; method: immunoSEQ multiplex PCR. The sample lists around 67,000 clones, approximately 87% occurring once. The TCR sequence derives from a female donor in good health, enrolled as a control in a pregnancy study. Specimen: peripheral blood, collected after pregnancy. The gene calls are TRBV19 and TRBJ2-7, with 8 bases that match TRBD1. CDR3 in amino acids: CASSIGAGGVYEQYF. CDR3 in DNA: TGTGCCAGTAGTATAGGGGCAGGGGGCGTCTACGAGCAGTACTTC.